This TCR beta chain was sequenced for a study of blood T cell repertoires in COVID-19. At the level of the study: PBMCs, B-cell-depleted T cells, or T cells were the source of the cDNA or gDNA that made up the material.

Sequencing used immunoSEQ multiplex PCR; TCRdb keeps in-frame clones, though not all of them. The sample has 50,000 to 70,000 clones; around 87% are singletons. The CDR3 covers 15 residues. The J segment lost 9 bases and the V segment lost 0 bases, leaving 9 bases of the junction unmatched. Germline lookup yields CDR1 GTSNPN and CDR2 SVGIG (reference sequence). Specimen: peripheral blood. The chain combines TRBV30 with TRBJ2-7; 12 bases are shared with TRBD2. The TCR originated in a man aged 55 to 69 with active or convalescent COVID-19. The CDR3 DNA follows: TGTGCCTGGAGTGTACAGGGCACACTAGCGGGGGGGCAGTACTTC. It is translated as CAWSVQGTLAGGQYF.